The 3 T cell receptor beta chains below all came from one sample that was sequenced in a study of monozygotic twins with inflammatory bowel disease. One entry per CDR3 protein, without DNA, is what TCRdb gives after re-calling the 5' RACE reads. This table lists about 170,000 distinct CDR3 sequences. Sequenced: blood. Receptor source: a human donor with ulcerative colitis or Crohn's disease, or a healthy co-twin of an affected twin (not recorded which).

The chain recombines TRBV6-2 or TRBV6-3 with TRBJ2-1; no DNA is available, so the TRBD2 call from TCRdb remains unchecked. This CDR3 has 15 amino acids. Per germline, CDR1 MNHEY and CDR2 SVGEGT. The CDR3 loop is CASSSGDYPYNEQFF.

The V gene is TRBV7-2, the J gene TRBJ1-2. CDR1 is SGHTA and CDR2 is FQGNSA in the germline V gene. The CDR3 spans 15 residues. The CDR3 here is CASSLRLKMDYGYTF.

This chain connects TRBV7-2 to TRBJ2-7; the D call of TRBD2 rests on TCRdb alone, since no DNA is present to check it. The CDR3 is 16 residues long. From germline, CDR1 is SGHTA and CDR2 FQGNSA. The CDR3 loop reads CASSLDGLAGVYEQYF.